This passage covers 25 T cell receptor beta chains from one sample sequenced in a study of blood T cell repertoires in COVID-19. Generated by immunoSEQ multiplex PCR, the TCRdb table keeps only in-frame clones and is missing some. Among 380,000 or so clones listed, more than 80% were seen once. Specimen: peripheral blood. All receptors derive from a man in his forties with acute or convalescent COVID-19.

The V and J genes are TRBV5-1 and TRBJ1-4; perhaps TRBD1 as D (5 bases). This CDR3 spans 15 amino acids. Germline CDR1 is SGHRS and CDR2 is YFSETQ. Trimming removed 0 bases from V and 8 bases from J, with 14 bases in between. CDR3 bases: TGCGCCAGCAGCTTGGCCCTCCAGGGAGGGGAAAAACTGTTTTTT. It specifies CASSLALQGGEKLFF.

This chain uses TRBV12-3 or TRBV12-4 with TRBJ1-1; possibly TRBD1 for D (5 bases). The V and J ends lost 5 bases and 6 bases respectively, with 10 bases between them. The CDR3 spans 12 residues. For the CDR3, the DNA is TGTGCCAGCAGTCAGGGTATAGCTGAAGCTTTCTTT. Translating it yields CASSQGIAEAFF.

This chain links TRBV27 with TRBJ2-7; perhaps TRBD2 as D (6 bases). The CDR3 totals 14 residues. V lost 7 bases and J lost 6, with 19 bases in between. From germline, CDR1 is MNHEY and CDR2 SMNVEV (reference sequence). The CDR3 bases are TGTGCCAGCAACCCGGGAGAGAAACTGGGCGAGCAGTACTTC. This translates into CASNPGEKLGEQYF.

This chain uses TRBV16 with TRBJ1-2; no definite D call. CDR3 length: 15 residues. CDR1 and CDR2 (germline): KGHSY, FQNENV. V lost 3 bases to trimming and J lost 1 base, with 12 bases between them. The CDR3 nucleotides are TGTGCCAGCAGCCAGGAGTTTACGGGTAACTATGGCTACACCTTC. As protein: CASSQEFTGNYGYTF.

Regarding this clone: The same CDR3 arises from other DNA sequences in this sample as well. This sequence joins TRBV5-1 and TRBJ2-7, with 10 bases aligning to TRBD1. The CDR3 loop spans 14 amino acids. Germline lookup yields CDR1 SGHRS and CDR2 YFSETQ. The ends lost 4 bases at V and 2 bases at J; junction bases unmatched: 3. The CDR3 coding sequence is TGCGCCAGCAGCCCCGGACAGGGGGCCTACGAGCAGTACTTC. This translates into CASSPGQGAYEQYF.

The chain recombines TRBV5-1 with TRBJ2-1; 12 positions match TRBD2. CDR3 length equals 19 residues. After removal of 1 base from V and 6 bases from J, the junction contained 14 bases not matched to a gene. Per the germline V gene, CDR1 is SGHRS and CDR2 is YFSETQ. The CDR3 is CASSLTRRTSGIPGNEQFF. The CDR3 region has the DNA TGCGCCAGCAGCTTGACACGTAGGACTAGCGGGATACCGGGCAATGAGCAGTTCTTC.

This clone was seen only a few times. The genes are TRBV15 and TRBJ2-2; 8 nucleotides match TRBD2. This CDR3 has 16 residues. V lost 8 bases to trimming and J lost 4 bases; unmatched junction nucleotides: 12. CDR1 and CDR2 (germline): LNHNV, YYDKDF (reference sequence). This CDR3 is CATRAGLAVGTGELFF. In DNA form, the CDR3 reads TGTGCCACCCGAGCCGGACTAGCCGTAGGCACCGGGGAGCTGTTTTTT.

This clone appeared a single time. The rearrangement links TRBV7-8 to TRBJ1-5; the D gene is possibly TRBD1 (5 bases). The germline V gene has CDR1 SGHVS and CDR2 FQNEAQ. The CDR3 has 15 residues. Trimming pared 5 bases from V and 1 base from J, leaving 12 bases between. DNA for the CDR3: TGTGCCAGCAGCCCGCGGGGGGGGAGCAATCAGCCCCAGCATTTT. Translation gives CASSPRGGSNQPQHF.

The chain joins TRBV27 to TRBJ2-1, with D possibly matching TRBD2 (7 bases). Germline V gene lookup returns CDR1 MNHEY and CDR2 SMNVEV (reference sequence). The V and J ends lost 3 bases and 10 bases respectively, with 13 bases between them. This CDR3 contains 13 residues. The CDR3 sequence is CASSLRGGWEQFF. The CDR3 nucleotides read TGTGCCAGCAGTTTGAGGGGGGGGTGGGAGCAGTTCTTC.

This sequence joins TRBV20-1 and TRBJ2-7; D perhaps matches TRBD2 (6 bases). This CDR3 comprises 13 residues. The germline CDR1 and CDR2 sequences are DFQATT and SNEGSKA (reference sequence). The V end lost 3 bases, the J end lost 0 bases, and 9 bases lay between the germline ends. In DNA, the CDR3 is TGCAGTGCTAGTCCGGGAGTCTCCTACGAGCAGTACTTC. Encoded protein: CSASPGVSYEQYF.

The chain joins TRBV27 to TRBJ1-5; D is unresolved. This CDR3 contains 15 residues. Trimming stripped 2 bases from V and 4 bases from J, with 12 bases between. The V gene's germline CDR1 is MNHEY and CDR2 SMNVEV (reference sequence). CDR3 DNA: TGTGCCAGCAGTTTACCGTCTTCACGGAATCAGCCCCAGCATTTT. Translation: CASSLPSSRNQPQHF.

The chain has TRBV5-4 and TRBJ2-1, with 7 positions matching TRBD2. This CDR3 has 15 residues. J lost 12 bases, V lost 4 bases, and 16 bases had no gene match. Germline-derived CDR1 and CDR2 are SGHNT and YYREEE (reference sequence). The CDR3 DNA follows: TGTGCCAGCAGCACCAGCGGGGAAGCCTCGTTCGGGCAGTTCTTC. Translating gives CASSTSGEASFGQFF.

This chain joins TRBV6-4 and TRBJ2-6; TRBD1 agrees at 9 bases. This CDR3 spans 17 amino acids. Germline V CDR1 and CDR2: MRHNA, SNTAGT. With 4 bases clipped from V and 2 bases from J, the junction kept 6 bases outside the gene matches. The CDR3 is CASSASTGGAGANVLTF. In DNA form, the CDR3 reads TGTGCCAGCAGTGCTTCTACAGGGGGCGCTGGGGCCAACGTCCTGACTTTC.

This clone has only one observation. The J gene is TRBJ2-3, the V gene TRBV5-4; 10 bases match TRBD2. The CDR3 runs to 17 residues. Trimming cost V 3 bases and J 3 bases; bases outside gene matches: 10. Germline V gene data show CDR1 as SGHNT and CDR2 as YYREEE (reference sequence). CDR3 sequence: CASSSRTSGLRTDTQYF. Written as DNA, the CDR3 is TGTGCCAGCAGCTCTAGGACTAGCGGTCTCCGGACAGATACGCAGTATTTT.

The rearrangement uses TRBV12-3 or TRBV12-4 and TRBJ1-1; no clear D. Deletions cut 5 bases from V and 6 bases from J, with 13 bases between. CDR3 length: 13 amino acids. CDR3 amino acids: CASSKTNLAEAFF. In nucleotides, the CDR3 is TGTGCCAGCAGTAAAACAAATCTGGCTGAAGCTTTCTTT.

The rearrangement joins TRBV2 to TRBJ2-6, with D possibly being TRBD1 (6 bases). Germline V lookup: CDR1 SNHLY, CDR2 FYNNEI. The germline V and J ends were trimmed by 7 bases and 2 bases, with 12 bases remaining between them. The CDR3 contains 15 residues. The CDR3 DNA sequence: TGTGCCAGCACTGCAACAGGGACTGGGGCCAACGTCCTGACTTTC. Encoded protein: CASTATGTGANVLTF.

CDR3 region: CAIFKQGSGNTIYF. CDR3 in DNA: TGTGCCATCTTCAAACAGGGTTCTGGAAACACCATATATTTT. The V call is TRBV10-3, the J call TRBJ1-3, with D maybe TRBD1 (6 bases). With 8 bases removed from V and 1 base from J, the gap between germline ends came to 12 bases. Germline CDR1 is ENHRY and CDR2 is SYGVKD. The CDR3 spans 14 residues.

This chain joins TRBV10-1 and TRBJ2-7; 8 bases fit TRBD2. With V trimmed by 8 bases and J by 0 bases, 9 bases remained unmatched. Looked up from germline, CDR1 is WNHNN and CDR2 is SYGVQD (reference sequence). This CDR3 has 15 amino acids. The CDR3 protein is CASRGGGLSSYEQYF. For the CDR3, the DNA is TGCGCCAGCCGGGGGGGCGGGCTCAGCTCCTACGAGCAGTACTTC.

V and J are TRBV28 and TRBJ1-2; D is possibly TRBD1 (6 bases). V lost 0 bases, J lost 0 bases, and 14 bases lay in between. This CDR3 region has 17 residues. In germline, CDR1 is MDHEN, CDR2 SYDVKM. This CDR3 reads CASSLWGGQRANYGYTF. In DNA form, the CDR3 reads TGTGCCAGCAGTTTATGGGGGGGGCAGCGAGCTAACTATGGCTACACCTTC.

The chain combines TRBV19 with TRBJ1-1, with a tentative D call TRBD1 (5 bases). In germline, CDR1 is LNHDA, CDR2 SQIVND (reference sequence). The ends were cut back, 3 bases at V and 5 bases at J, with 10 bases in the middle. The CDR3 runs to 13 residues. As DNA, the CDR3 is TGTGCCAGTAGTATCGTGGGGGGAACTGAAGCTTTCTTT. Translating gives CASSIVGGTEAFF.

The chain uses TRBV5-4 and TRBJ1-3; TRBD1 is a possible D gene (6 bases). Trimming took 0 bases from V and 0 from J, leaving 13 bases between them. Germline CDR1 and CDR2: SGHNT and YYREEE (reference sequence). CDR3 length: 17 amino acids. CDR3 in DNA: TGTGCCAGCAGCTTGGCAGGACAGAGAAGCTCTGGAAACACCATATATTTT. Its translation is CASSLAGQRSSGNTIYF.

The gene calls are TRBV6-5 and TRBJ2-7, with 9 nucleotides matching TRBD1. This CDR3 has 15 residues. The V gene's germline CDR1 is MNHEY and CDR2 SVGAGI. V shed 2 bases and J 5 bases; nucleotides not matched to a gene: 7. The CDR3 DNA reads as TGTGCCAGCAGTTACCAAGGGGACAGGGCCAACGAGCAGTACTTC. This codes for CASSYQGDRANEQYF.

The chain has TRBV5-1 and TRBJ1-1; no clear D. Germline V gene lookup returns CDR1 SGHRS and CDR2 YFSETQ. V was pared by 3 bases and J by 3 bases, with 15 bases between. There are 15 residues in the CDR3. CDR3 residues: CASSSMPLIDTEAFF. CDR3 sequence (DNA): TGCGCCAGCAGCTCGATGCCACTTATAGACACTGAAGCTTTCTTT.

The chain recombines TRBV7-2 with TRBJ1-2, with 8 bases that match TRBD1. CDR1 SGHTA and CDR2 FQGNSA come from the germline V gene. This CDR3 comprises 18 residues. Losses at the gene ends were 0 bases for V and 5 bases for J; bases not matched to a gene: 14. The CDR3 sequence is CASSLAGQGAYLRYGYTF. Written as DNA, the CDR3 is TGTGCCAGCAGCTTAGCGGGCCAGGGGGCCTACCTAAGGTATGGCTACACCTTC. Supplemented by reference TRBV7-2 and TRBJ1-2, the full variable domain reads GAGVSQSPSNKVTEKGKDVELRCDPISGHTALYWYRQSLGQGLEFLIYFQGNSAPDKSGLPSDRFSAERTGGSVSTLTIQRTQQEDSAVYLCASSLAGQGAYLRYGYTFGSGTRLTVV.

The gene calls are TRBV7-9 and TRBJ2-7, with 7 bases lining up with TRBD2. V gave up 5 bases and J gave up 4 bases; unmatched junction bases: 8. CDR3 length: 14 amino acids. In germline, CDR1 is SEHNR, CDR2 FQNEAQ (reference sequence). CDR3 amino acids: CASSPRTRGYEQYF. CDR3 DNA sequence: TGTGCCAGCAGCCCCAGGACTAGAGGATACGAGCAGTACTTC.